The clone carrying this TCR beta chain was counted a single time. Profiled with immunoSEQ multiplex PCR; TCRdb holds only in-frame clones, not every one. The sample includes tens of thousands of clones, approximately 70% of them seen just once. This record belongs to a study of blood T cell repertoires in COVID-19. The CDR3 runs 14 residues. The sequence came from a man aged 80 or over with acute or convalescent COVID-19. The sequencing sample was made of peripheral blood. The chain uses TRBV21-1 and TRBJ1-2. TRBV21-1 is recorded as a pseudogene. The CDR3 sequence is CASTPGESDYGYTF. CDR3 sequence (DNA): TGTGCCAGCACCCCGGGGGAATCTGACTATGGCTACACCTTC.